This TCR beta chain stems from a study of breast tumors, draining lymph nodes, adjacent tissues. Study results and limitations: Findings are consistent with lymph node origin and intratumoral expansion of most tumor T cells.

Germline V CDR1 and CDR2: SGDLS, YYNGEE. This CDR3 spans 13 amino acids. Trimming left V 5 bases short and J 6 bases short, with 13 bases between. This clonotype was seen only a few times. As yet, its antigen is unknown. TCRdb reprocessed the multiplex PCR reads via MiXCR and lists one record per CDR3 protein. The data show 20,000 or so distinct CDR3 sequences, 43% seen once. The V call is TRBV9, the J call TRBJ2-3; TRBD2 might be the D (6 bases). Source material: breast tumor tissue. The clonotype originates from a female donor with breast cancer. Some clones in this sample may be carry-over from other donors' samples. Here the CDR3 reads CASSRTTWDTQYF. CDR3 bases: TGTGCCAGCAGTCGGACTACTTGGGATACGCAGTATTTT. Using reference TRBV9 and TRBJ2-3 for the parts outside the CDR3, the full variable domain is DSGVTQTPKHLITATGQRVTLRCSPRSGDLSVYWYQQSLDQGLQFLIQYYNGEERAKGNILERFSAQQFPDLHSELNLSSLELGDSALYFCASSRTTWDTQYFGPGTRLTVL.